Sequencing of this T cell receptor beta chain was carried out in a study of cytomegalovirus exposure and HLA in healthy donors (dated by TCRdb to the late 2010s). Background for the entire study: In an earlier analysis of fewer than 750 of the donors, around 290 Gb of sequence data and just under 120 million unique TCR beta sequences from about 179 million T cells were reported. Approximately 330 gigabases of sequencing data and roughly 80 million unique TCR sequences made up an early release that covered over 550 HLA-typed donors. Of the roughly 430 genotyped donors, about 80% fell in the genetic ancestry cluster associated with self-reported Caucasian donors. The aim of the study was to test whether cataloging public T cell receptors could identify signatures of past pathogen exposure. Using immunosequencing, the study profiled T cell repertoires from 500 to 800 subjects and related those repertoires to cytomegalovirus serostatus. Along with the roughly 670-subject first cohort, a separate validation cohort of 120 different subjects was used. To predict cytomegalovirus infection status, the study brought together high-throughput TCR immunosequencing, statistical association of individual TCRs with disease status, and machine learning. In a later analysis, previously published TCR beta repertoires from about 640 donors were re-analyzed and high-resolution HLA genotyping was added so that TCR occurrence patterns could be studied. In the later analysis, no new phenotypic data were used to find candidate immune exposures; instead, reliance was placed on TCR beta sequences and their occurrence across donors. An earlier analysis of a few hundred of the donors applied high-throughput TCR beta sequencing to assess whether each TCR beta V gene segment acted as functional or pseudogenic. Alongside the repertoire data, information on donor age, sex, ethnicity and CMV serostatus was compiled. A later genetic analysis took genome-wide SNP genotypes for about 55% of the 666 donors and used that subset as a discovery cohort. Every discovery cohort repertoire had been produced on one sequencing platform. Both class I and class II loci were covered by HLA typing, at four-digit resolution. Typing coverage differed by locus: A, B, C, DRB1 and DQB1 were typed in about 629-630 donors, DQA1 in 500 to 550, DPA1 in roughly 590, and DPB1 in around 490. A handful of DR-DQ haplotypes were handled as single units for association and clustering because linkage in the cohort was strong. On average, about 240,000 unique TCR beta nucleotide sequences were sequenced per donor among 398 genotyped donors of the cohort, with 15% to 20% of those sequences being non-productive. Broader findings and caveats from the paper: The only immune exposure information available for the cohort was CMV serostatus. Cytomegalovirus status was reported to be diagnosed by the classifier with high specificity and sensitivity in both the original and validation cohorts. Most TCR sequences were seen in very few donors, while some public TCRs were found in many individuals. Sequencing depth was assumed to be roughly uniform across donors in the presence/absence analyses, though that assumption may not hold. Correlated functional status among segregating V segments might reflect linkage disequilibrium, but an unknown experimental factor could not be ruled out. HLA typing was unavailable for some donors at each locus, so association tests used only the typed subset. A cluster of highly shared sequence variants was judged likely to be a technical artifact of the sequencing pipeline. According to a later genetic analysis, donors in an Asian-associated ancestry cluster had fewer N-insertions in productive TCRs than the roughly 700-donor mean. A few of the identified cytomegalovirus-associated TCR beta chains were confirmed in vitro to be specific for cytomegalovirus antigens. Most CMV-associated TCR beta chains appeared to be HLA-restricted in a later analysis, and the HLA associations seemed to be driven largely by CMV exposure. When HLA alleles, especially DR and DQ, strongly co-occurred, TCR associations were difficult to assign to individual alleles. In a later analysis, HLA-associated TCR beta chains showed more clonal expansion and lower generation probabilities than non-associated chains that were equally common. A further reported finding was that TCR beta sequences accurately predicted the HLA-A and HLA-B alleles for most subjects in the first cohort. It was suggested by the authors that the approach could potentially be generalized to other disease states and immunological phenotypes. The 87-base-pair reads could not distinguish some IMGT-functional V segments, including TRBV6-2 and TRBV6-3, so those segments were excluded. Roughly 15 rarely observed V segments, including chromosome 9 orphons, were excluded from the earlier analysis of about 610 of the donors because counts were too low. According to a later analysis, TCR association rates differed among HLA loci, with DRB1 alleles showing the most associated TCRs and HLA-C alleles showing the fewest. Specific HLA alleles were associated with 15,000 to 20,000 TCR beta sequences at a false discovery rate of 0.05 in a later analysis. Broadly in line with IMGT annotations, most TCR beta V segments showed up in productive rearrangements about 87% or about 30% of the time in an earlier analysis of a few hundred of the donors. A later analysis reported that several top co-occurrence clusters appeared linked to parvovirus B19, influenza, CMV and Epstein-Barr virus. The study gave a list of about 170 TCR beta chains associated with cytomegalovirus. V-gene and J-gene trimming of TCR beta chains was associated with a missense DCLRE1C variant in a later genetic analysis, and the association was replicated in an independent cohort. In this cohort, only TCR beta chains were sequenced, and detectable features were limited by the absence of alpha or paired-chain data.

Including the terminal cysteine and phenylalanine, the CDR3 comprises 16 residues. Of all the DNA, just the CDR3 is kept, 48 bases in frame from base 1. CDR1 and CDR2, looked up from the germline V gene, are SQVTM and ANQGSEA. The germline V and J ends show losses of 2 bases and 7 bases respectively, and no gene match explains 10 bases of the junction. Library preparation employed the immunoSEQ multiplex PCR assay. A mixture of 60 forward primers for TCR Vbeta segments and 13 reverse primers for TCR Jbeta segments was used in the multiplex PCR. Amplification of the CDR3 region of rearranged TCR beta genes was performed with a multiplex PCR assay on genomic DNA. The amplified TCR beta libraries were sequenced on the Illumina HiSeq System as 87-base-pair reads. In the authors' own workflow: Across the 666 repertoires, a later analysis counted some 81 million unique TCR beta chains, some 11 million of which were shared by at least two donors. A nearest-neighbor algorithm error-corrected the raw reads and collapsed the reads into unique sequences, merging closely related sequences to remove PCR and sequencing errors. CDR3 sequences were aligned to IMGT reference sequences to assign V, D and J gene segments. Each retained sequence needed at least a six-nucleotide match to both a V gene segment and a J gene segment. A rearrangement was called productive if the CDR3 had no stop codons and remained in frame with V and J, and every other rearrangement was called non-productive. Following IMGT convention, CDR3 was defined as the stretch from the second conserved V-encoded cysteine to the conserved J-encoded phenylalanine. In an earlier analysis of roughly 580 of the donors, sequences lacking an unambiguous match to a single V gene segment were excluded. An earlier analysis of several hundred of the donors classified V segments as functional when productive rearrangements were above 56.7% and as segregating when the standard deviation between donors was above 5%. A statistical classification framework was built for diagnosing cytomegalovirus status from the catalog of TCR beta chain sequences. A later analysis assigned V and J genes by comparing TCR nucleotide sequences with IMGT/GENE-DB human TR gene sequences. Using the TCRdist pipeline, a later analysis assigned CDR3 sequences along with most-parsimonious VDJ recombination scenarios. In a later analysis, each TCR beta chain was defined by its CDR3 amino acid sequence together with its V-gene family, and reads without a unique V-gene family were excluded. As a way to deal with suspected cross-contamination and a sequencing artifact, a later analysis dropped more than 500 nucleotide sequences that were highly shared and had low generation probability. For each public chain, a later analysis derived a clonal expansion index from normalized ranks of inferred template counts within each repertoire. In a later analysis, generation probabilities were computed with a VDJ recombination model fitted to out-of-frame rearrangements, and the resulting probabilities were checked against IGoR. A later analysis scored TCR-TCR, TCR-HLA and TCR-CMV co-occurrence with hypergeometric tests, applying a repertoire-size bias correction to TCR pairs. False discovery rates were estimated in a later analysis by permuting HLA or CMV assignments 20 times. A later analysis grouped co-occurring TCRs with DBSCAN, adding TCRdist sequence similarity when clustering within HLA-allele-positive subsets. Repertoires with fewer than 30,000 or more than 120,000 public chains were left out of co-occurrence clustering, as were a handful of repertoires with anomalous nucleotide sharing. TCRdb took this table from immuneACCESS and kept in-frame rearrangements with V and J called. Such tables lack part of the clones; where checked against another copy, unresolved V genes explain under half of the gap, and the rest is unexplained. Clone size and the V and J calls come from that table; the DNA yielded D and trimming. The sample records approximately 180,000 clones, roughly 80% of which are singletons. The ten most abundant clones make up around 7.3% of the sample.

Details on this clone: It lacks a known antigen. No qualities accompany the bases; no much larger clone lies one base away.

The cohort comprised around 690 healthy bone marrow donors. At the time of sampling, all cohort members were nominally healthy, though unrecorded immune exposures were likely present. The donor tested CMV seropositive and was one of the 289 seropositive cohort members. Every donor gave a peripheral blood sample, and the peripheral blood mononuclear cells from that sample were used for TCR beta sequencing. The Qiagen DNeasy Blood Extraction Kit was used to extract genomic DNA from the blood cell samples. The sequenced material came from PBMCs. The TCR was taken from a man aged 25 to 40 in good health and CMV-seropositive. Recombination joined TRBV29-1 with TRBJ2-7; 14 bases in the middle match TRBD2. CDR3 loop: CSVEPSGTSGRYEQYF. DNA sequence: TGCAGCGTTGAACCCTCCGGGACTAGCGGGAGATATGAGCAGTACTTC.